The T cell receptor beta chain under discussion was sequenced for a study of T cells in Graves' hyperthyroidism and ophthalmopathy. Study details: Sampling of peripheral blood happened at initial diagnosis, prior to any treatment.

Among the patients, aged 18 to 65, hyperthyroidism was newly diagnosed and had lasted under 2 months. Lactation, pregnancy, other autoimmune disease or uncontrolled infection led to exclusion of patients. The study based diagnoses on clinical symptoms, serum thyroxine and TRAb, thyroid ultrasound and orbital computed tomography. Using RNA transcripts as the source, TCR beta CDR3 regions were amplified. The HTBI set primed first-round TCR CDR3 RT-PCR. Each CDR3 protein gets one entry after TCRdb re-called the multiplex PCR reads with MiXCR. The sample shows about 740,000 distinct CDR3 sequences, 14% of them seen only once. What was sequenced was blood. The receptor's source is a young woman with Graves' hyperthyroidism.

CDR3 sequence reads: CASSERGVTEAFF. CDR3 sequence (DNA): TGTGCCAGTAGTGAACGGGGCGTAACTGAAGCTTTCTTT. V gene TRBV19 combines with J gene TRBJ1-1, with D perhaps TRBD1 (5 bases). CDR1 LNHDA and CDR2 SQIVND come from the germline V gene (reference sequence). The CDR3 totals 13 residues. The V end lost 5 bases, the J end lost 5 bases, and 12 bases lay between the germline ends.